The entry below describes one T cell receptor (beta chain). Its antigen is currently unknown. The germline V gene has CDR1 SQVTM and CDR2 ANQGSEA. CDR3 size: 14 residues. Trimming cost V 7 bases and J 0 bases, with 15 bases left between them. The treatment here: oral pan-JAK inhibitor, 5-10 mg twice daily. RNA, once extracted, was reverse transcribed into cDNA for use as the sequencing template. Clones were sequenced by immunoSEQ multiplex PCR, and TCRdb holds only the in-frame ones, with some missing. Among about 260,000 clones, 45% to 70% were seen once, and the ten largest hold 0.75% to 0.95%. These data come from a study of CD8+ T cells in alopecia areata. Study information: Twice daily, treated patients received 5 to 10 mg of oral tofacitinib.

Study results and limitations: Association of baseline CD8+ expansion with response is uncertain owing to one nonresponder. Although TCR sharing was seen in mice, sharing across patients was less clear, possibly for HLA-related reasons.

The rearrangement joins TRBV29-1 to TRBJ1-1; D is unresolved. The clonotype originates from a human donor with alopecia areata. The specimen was CD4+ T cells sorted from blood, collected at week 52, from a patient treated with tofacitinib. CDR3 sequence (DNA): TGCAGCGCCGCCCCGGGCCTTCTGAACACTGAAGCTTTCTTT. Protein: CSAAPGLLNTEAFF.